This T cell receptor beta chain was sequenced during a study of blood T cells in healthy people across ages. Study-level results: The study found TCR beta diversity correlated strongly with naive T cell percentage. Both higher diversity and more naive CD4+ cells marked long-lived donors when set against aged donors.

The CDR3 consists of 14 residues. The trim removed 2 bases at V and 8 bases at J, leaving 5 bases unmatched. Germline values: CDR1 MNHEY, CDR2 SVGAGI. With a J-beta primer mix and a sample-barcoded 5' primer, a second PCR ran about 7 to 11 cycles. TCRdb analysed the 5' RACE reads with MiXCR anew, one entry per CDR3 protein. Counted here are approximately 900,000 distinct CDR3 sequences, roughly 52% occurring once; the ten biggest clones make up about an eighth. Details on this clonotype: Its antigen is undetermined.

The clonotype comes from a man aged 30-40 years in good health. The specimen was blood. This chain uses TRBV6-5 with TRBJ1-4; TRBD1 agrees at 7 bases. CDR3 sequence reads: CASSYTGVIEKLFF. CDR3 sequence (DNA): TGTGCCAGCAGTTACACAGGGGTTATCGAAAAACTGTTTTTT.